One sample yielded the 28 T cell receptor beta chains listed below, sequenced in a study of T cell clones after liver transplantation. TCRdb keeps only in-frame clones here, not all; method: immunoSEQ multiplex PCR. This table holds under 150,000 clones, approximately 90% found once. This specimen was CD4+ T cells from blood, taken 12 months after liver transplant. The receptors derive from a human patient who received a liver transplant. Some T cells may be graft donor cells.

The CDR3 DNA is TGCGCCAGCAGCCAACTCTACACAGATACGCAGTATTTT. Its protein product is CASSQLYTDTQYF. This rearrangement joins TRBV4-3 to TRBJ2-3; no definite D call. CDR1 and CDR2 from the germline V gene are LGHNA and YSLEER. The CDR3 contains 13 residues. Trimming pared 2 bases from V and 2 bases from J, leaving 5 bases between.

The V and J genes are TRBV9 and TRBJ2-5, with 8 bases matching TRBD1. This CDR3 contains 15 residues. Germline trimming cut 3 bases from V and 7 bases from J; bases unmatched to any gene: 11. Germline assignment: CDR1 SGDLS and CDR2 YYNGEE. The CDR3 reads CASSAGDRPSGTQYF. In DNA, the CDR3 is TGTGCCAGCAGCGCAGGGGACAGGCCCTCGGGGACCCAGTACTTC.

The chain couples TRBV21-1 to TRBJ2-7; TRBD2, the table's D call, lacks a check against the DNA. TRBV21-1 is noted as a pseudogene. The CDR3 length is 19 residues. The CDR3 DNA follows: TGTGCCAGCAGCAAGGACAGGGGGCAACGAGCGGGAGGGTCCTACGAGCAGTACTTC. Translated, it gives CASSKDRGQRAGGSYEQYF.

The chain uses TRBV11-3 and TRBJ2-7; D not certain. V was clipped by 5 bases and J by 0 bases, with 11 bases between them. Germline V gene lookup returns CDR1 SGHNT and CDR2 YENEEA. The length of the CDR3 is 14 residues. The CDR3 bases are TGTGCCAGCAGCCCTGTAAGGAGCTCCTACGAGCAGTACTTC. This gives the protein CASSPVRSSYEQYF. Using reference TRBV11-3 and TRBJ2-7 for the parts outside the CDR3, the full variable domain is EAGVVQSPRYKIIEKKQPVAFWCNPISGHNTLYWYLQNLGQGPELLIRYENEEAVDDSQLPKDRFSAERLKGVDSTLKIQPAELGDSAVYLCASSPVRSSYEQYFGPGTRLTVT.

The chain links TRBV4-2 to TRBJ2-3; 7 bases are shared with TRBD2. Trimming cost V 1 base and J 1 base; bases outside gene matches: 5. The CDR3 length is 16 residues. The germline CDR1 and CDR2 sequences are LGHNA and YNFKEQ. The CDR3 sequence is CASSQVAGLGTDTQYF. The DNA for the CDR3 is TGTGCCAGCAGCCAAGTAGCGGGCCTCGGCACAGATACGCAGTATTTT.

This clone was recorded many times. This specimen includes other DNA sequences encoding the same CDR3. V gene TRBV18 combines with J gene TRBJ2-2, with D unclear. This CDR3 contains 13 residues. Deletions cut 1 base from V and 3 bases from J, with 3 bases between. Germline values: CDR1 KGHSH, CDR2 LQKENI. The CDR3 reads CASSPRDTGELFF. The CDR3 nucleotides read TGTGCCAGCTCACCACGGGACACCGGGGAGCTGTTTTTT.

This sequence joins TRBV5-1 and TRBJ2-7; no reliable D call. Between the trimmed V and J ends, which lost 0 bases and 2 bases, there was a span of 12 bases. Germline CDR1 reads SGHRS; CDR2 reads YFSETQ. There are 15 residues in the CDR3. CDR3 sequence (DNA): TGCGCCAGCAGCTTGGTTGGCAGTTCTACCTACGAGCAGTACTTC. Translation: CASSLVGSSTYEQYF.

This clone was observed once. This sequence joins TRBV7-9 and TRBJ2-2, with TRBD1 matching over 9 bases. Germline CDR1 and CDR2: SEHNR and FQNEAQ (reference sequence). This CDR3 comprises 17 residues. Unmatched junction bases numbered 13, after V lost 5 bases and J lost 6 bases. The CDR3, as DNA: TGTGCCAGCAGCCCTGGACAGGGGAGTATGTCTGCCGGGGAGCTGTTTTTT. Translated, it gives CASSPGQGSMSAGELFF.

This sequence joins TRBV14 and TRBJ2-1; 8 bases are shared with TRBD2. V dropped 1 base and J dropped 10; count of bases not matched to a gene: 6. Germline V gene lookup returns CDR1 SGHDN and CDR2 FVKESK. This CDR3 region has 14 residues. In nucleotides, the CDR3 is TGTGCCAGCAGCCAAGGGAATCTAGCGGGCGAGCAGTTCTTC. Its translation is CASSQGNLAGEQFF. The full variable domain, its missing parts supplied by reference TRBV14 and TRBJ2-1, is EAGVTQFPSHSVIEKGQTVTLRCDPISGHDNLYWYRRVMGKEIKFLLHFVKESKQDESGMPNNRFLAERTGGTYSTLKVQPAELEDSGVYFCASSQGNLAGEQFFGPGTRLTVL.

V and J are TRBV14 and TRBJ2-1, with D unclear. CDR3 length equals 15 residues. With 1 base removed from V and 3 bases from J, the gap between germline ends came to 10 bases. The V gene's germline CDR1 is SGHDN and CDR2 FVKESK. The CDR3 region has the DNA TGTGCCAGCAGCCAAGCCCAGAGGATCTACAATGAGCAGTTCTTC. Protein sequence: CASSQAQRIYNEQFF.

The CDR3, as DNA: TGTGCCAGCAGCCTGGCGGGAGGGCCAGGAGAGACCCAGTACTTC. Its translation is CASSLAGGPGETQYF. The J gene is TRBJ2-5, the V gene TRBV7-2; 9 bases agree with TRBD2. CDR1 SGHTA and CDR2 FQGNSA come from the germline V gene. CDR3 length: 15 amino acids. The J segment lost 4 bases and the V segment lost 5 bases, leaving 8 bases of the junction unmatched.

The chain's CDR3 is CASGGGPQETQYF. DNA of the CDR3: TGTGCCAGCGGAGGTGGGCCTCAAGAGACCCAGTACTTC. The gene calls are TRBV2 and TRBJ2-5; a possible D gene is TRBD2 (5 bases). The CDR3 covers 13 residues. Germline values: CDR1 SNHLY, CDR2 FYNNEI. The V end was cut by 8 bases, the J end by 2 bases, with 12 bases between.

V is TRBV7-2 and J is TRBJ2-5; TRBD2 is a possible D gene (5 bases). The V end lost 5 bases, the J end lost 5 bases, and 15 bases lay between the germline ends. From germline, CDR1 is SGHTA and CDR2 FQGNSA. The CDR3 is made up of 14 amino acids. The CDR3 DNA follows: TGTGCCAGCAGCGCACCGACTATGAGGGAGACCCAGTACTTC. It yields the protein CASSAPTMRETQYF.

The V and J genes are TRBV2 and TRBJ2-3, with 8 bases matching TRBD2. The junction had 11 bases not matched to a gene; V was cut back by 6 bases and J by 6 bases. This CDR3 has 15 amino acids. Germline V gene lookup returns CDR1 SNHLY and CDR2 FYNNEI. The CDR3 coding sequence is TGTGCCAGCAGCCGGGGACGGGAGGGTACCGATACGCAGTATTTT. Protein product: CASSRGREGTDTQYF.

The J gene is TRBJ2-2, the V gene TRBV6-5; D may be TRBD2 (5 bases). CDR1 and CDR2 (germline): MNHEY, SVGAGI. The V gene lost 2 bases and the J gene lost 4 bases, with 11 bases spanning the gap. This CDR3 region has 15 residues. CDR3: CASSYEGRSTGELFF. The CDR3 DNA is TGTGCCAGCAGTTACGAGGGCAGATCCACCGGGGAGCTGTTTTTT.

This sequence joins TRBV19 and TRBJ2-1; a possible D gene is TRBD1 (5 bases). Trimming cost V 7 bases and J 6 bases, with 10 bases left between them. CDR3 length: 12 amino acids. Germline V lookup: CDR1 LNHDA, CDR2 SQIVND (reference sequence). The CDR3 is CASNQGINEQFF. In DNA form, the CDR3 reads TGTGCCAGTAATCAGGGAATCAATGAGCAGTTCTTC.

This clone was picked up one time. The rearrangement links TRBV30 to TRBJ2-7; 7 nucleotides match TRBD1. In germline, CDR1 is GTSNPN, CDR2 SVGIG (reference sequence). Unmatched junction bases numbered 12, after V lost 8 bases and J lost 2 bases. The CDR3 contains 14 residues. CDR3 region: CARDDPGTAYEQYF. CDR3 coding DNA: TGTGCCCGGGATGACCCCGGGACAGCCTACGAGCAGTACTTC.

The CDR3 nucleotides read TGCGCCAGCAGCTCTGGGAATGATCCGGGACAGGGGTTGGCCGGGGAGCTGTTTTTT. This translates into CASSSGNDPGQGLAGELFF. The chain has TRBV5-1 and TRBJ2-2; 10 bases fit TRBD1. There are 19 residues in the CDR3. Germline V gene data show CDR1 as SGHRS and CDR2 as YFSETQ. V trimming: 3 bases; J trimming: 6 bases; junction bases outside the gene matches: 17.

The chain couples TRBV28 to TRBJ2-1, with D unclear. V was cut by 5 bases and J by 10 bases, with 21 bases left in between. The CDR3 is 15 residues long. Per germline, CDR1 MDHEN and CDR2 SYDVKM. CDR3 sequence reads: CASSPGWTGHLEQFF. CDR3 sequence (DNA): TGTGCCAGCAGTCCAGGCTGGACCGGCCATTTGGAGCAGTTCTTC.

The chain uses TRBV2 and TRBJ2-5, with D perhaps TRBD1 (6 bases). Germline CDR1 is SNHLY and CDR2 is FYNNEI. The length of the CDR3 is 16 residues. Deletions cut 7 bases from V and 5 bases from J, with 23 bases between. CDR3 in DNA: TGTGCCAGCAAAACAACAGGGCCCGAATGGGGGGAGACCCAGTACTTC. Translation gives CASKTTGPEWGETQYF.

The chain couples TRBV18 to TRBJ2-6, with D unresolved. This CDR3 has 14 amino acids. Germline CDR1 KGHSH, CDR2 LQKENI. V lost 6 bases and J lost 0, with 6 bases in between. The CDR3 protein is CASSTLSGANVLTF. The CDR3 DNA reads TGTGCCAGCTCGACACTCTCTGGGGCCAACGTCCTGACTTTC. Looking up the rest from reference TRBV18 and TRBJ2-6 gives the full variable domain: NAGVMQNPRHLVRRRGQEARLRCSPMKGHSHVYWYRQLPEEGLKFMVYLQKENIIDESGMPKERFSAEFPKEGPSILRIQQVVRGDSAAYFCASSTLSGANVLTFGAGSRLTVL.

CDR3 protein: CASSEETGGDQPQHF. CDR3 in DNA: TGTGCCAGCAGTGAAGAGACAGGGGGCGATCAGCCCCAGCATTTT. The chain uses TRBV2 and TRBJ1-5; TRBD1 matches at 10 bases. There are 15 residues in the CDR3. The V gene's germline CDR1 is SNHLY and CDR2 FYNNEI. V lost 1 base, J lost 5 bases, and 2 bases stayed unmatched.

The chain employs TRBV4-2 and TRBJ2-5; weak D call: TRBD1 (6 bases). The V end was cut by 3 bases, the J end by 7 bases, with 21 bases between. From germline, CDR1 is LGHNA and CDR2 YNFKEQ. The CDR3 is 16 residues long. The CDR3 DNA is TGTGCCAGCAGCCAGGGGCCCCGGGACACCCATGGGACCCAGTACTTC. This codes for CASSQGPRDTHGTQYF.

The chain links TRBV7-9 to TRBJ1-1; 9 bases map to TRBD1. Germline V lookup: CDR1 SEHNR, CDR2 FQNEAQ (reference sequence). V was pared by 4 bases and J by 5 bases, with 11 bases of the junction left unmatched. The length of the CDR3 is 16 residues. CDR3 nucleotide sequence: TGTGCCAGCAGCTCAAATCCCGGGACAGGGTGGACTGAAGCTTTCTTT. Residues: CASSSNPGTGWTEAFF.

The V and J genes are TRBV4-1 and TRBJ1-5; D is ambiguous. The germline V and J ends were trimmed by 1 base and 0 bases, with 10 bases remaining between them. CDR3 length equals 16 residues. From germline, CDR1 is MGHRA and CDR2 YSYEKL. CDR3 loop: CASSQVHLYSNQPQHF. DNA of the CDR3: TGCGCCAGCAGCCAAGTCCACCTTTATAGCAATCAGCCCCAGCATTTT.

This sequence joins TRBV29-1 and TRBJ1-1; the D gene is possibly TRBD1 (6 bases). The CDR3 runs to 13 residues. Per the germline V gene, CDR1 is SQVTM and CDR2 is ANQGSEA. V lost 6 bases and J 5 bases, leaving 16 bases between the germline ends. For the CDR3, the DNA is TGCAGCGTGACCGAGGGGGTGAGTACTGAAGCTTTCTTT. Protein product: CSVTEGVSTEAFF.

The genes are TRBV5-1 and TRBJ2-2; TRBD2 matches at 7 bases. V dropped 1 base and J dropped 1; count of bases not matched to a gene: 4. Germline assignment: CDR1 SGHRS and CDR2 YFSETQ. The CDR3 contains 16 residues. CDR3: CASSLFASGNTGELFF. The DNA for the CDR3 is TGCGCCAGCAGCTTGTTTGCTAGCGGGAACACCGGGGAGCTGTTTTTT.

The rearrangement joins TRBV4-3 to TRBJ2-7; 7 bases fit TRBD2. Looked up from germline, CDR1 is LGHNA and CDR2 is YSLEER. Trimming took 0 bases from V and 7 from J; bases not matched to a gene: 9. The CDR3 has 15 amino acids. CDR3 protein: CASSQDPGGYAEQYF. The CDR3 nucleotides read TGCGCCAGCAGCCAAGATCCCGGGGGGTACGCGGAGCAGTACTTC.